The 25 T cell receptor beta chains given below trace back to one sample, sequenced in a study of Tregs in tolerant kidney transplant recipients. TCRdb keeps only in-frame clones here, not all; method: immunoSEQ multiplex PCR. The ten most abundant clones cover approximately 15% of a sample with under 40,000 clones. Sequencing used CD8+ T cells from blood, obtained before the transplant. All receptors come from a human donor who received a combined kidney and bone marrow transplant.

Of note for this clone: A read error may produce the germline difference seen at one junction end. The sequence runs out 3 residues before the end of the CDR3; the remainder is reconstructed from the germline J gene. The V and J genes are TRBV4-2 and TRBJ1-1; 8 bases align to TRBD1. CDR3 length: 14 amino acids. The germline CDR1 and CDR2 sequences are LGHNA and YNFKEQ. CDR3 sequence: CASSLDRGNTEAFF. The covered CDR3 bases are TGCGCCAGCAGCCTTGACAGGGGTAATACTGAA.

With regard to this clone: The read finishes 3 residues shy of the CDR3 end, and the germline J gene is used to complete it. This chain joins TRBV29-1 and TRBJ2-7; TRBD1 matches at 8 bases. Germline CDR1 SQVTM, CDR2 ANQGSEA. V trimming: 5 bases; J trimming: 0 bases; junction bases outside the gene matches: 9. The CDR3 length is 15 residues. The CDR3 loop is CSVQGAVRSSYEQYF. The CDR3 bases that were read are TGCAGCGTTCAGGGGGCGGTAAGGAGCTCCTACGAG.

Worth noting for this clone: The CDR3 end falls 3 residues outside the read, so it is completed with the germline J gene. This chain connects TRBV2 to TRBJ2-7; TRBD1 agrees at 9 bases. Germline V CDR1 and CDR2: SNHLY, FYNNEI. The CDR3 totals 15 residues. Trimming cost V 1 base and J 3 bases; bases outside gene matches: 4. Here the CDR3 reads CASSEVTGGLYEQYF. CDR3 bases read: TGTGCCAGCAGTGAAGTTACAGGGGGCCTCTACGAG.

In the case of this clone: The CDR3 end lies 3 residues beyond the end of the read and is filled in from the germline J gene. The chain links TRBV5-4 to TRBJ1-4; D remains unclear. Trimming shortened V by 0 bases and J by 5 bases, and 5 bases separated the two germline ends. Germline values: CDR1 SGHNT, CDR2 YYREEE (reference sequence). The CDR3 runs to 13 residues. CDR3 loop: CASSLGVNEKLFF. The CDR3 DNA, read in part, is TGTGCCAGCAGCTTGGGCGTGAATGAAAAA.

Regarding this clone: Read data end 3 residues before the CDR3 end; the end is taken from the germline J gene. J is TRBJ2-7 and V is TRBV7-9, with 8 positions matching TRBD2. The CDR3 spans 14 residues. With V trimmed by 4 bases and J by 2 bases, 4 bases remained unmatched. Germline V gives CDR1 SEHNR, CDR2 FQNEAQ (reference sequence). The chain's CDR3 is CASSSGLEAYEQYF. The CDR3 bases that were read are TGTGCCAGCAGCTCGGGACTAGAAGCCTACGAG.

As regards this clone: The read ends 3 residues before the CDR3 terminus; that terminus is restored from the germline J gene. The gene calls are TRBV6-2 or TRBV6-3 and TRBJ1-6, with 9 positions matching TRBD1. Looked up from germline, CDR1 is MNHEY and CDR2 is SVGEGT. The CDR3 spans 15 residues. Losses at the gene ends were 2 bases for V and 11 bases for J; bases not matched to a gene: 7. The sequenced CDR3 bases are TGTGCCAGCAGTTACACCGGGACAGGGAGTCCACCC. Translated, it gives CASSYTGTGSPP. The full CDR3 is CASSYTGTGSPPLHF.

About this clone itself: The read ends 3 residues early relative to the CDR3; the germline J gene fills the gap. The V call is TRBV7-6, the J call TRBJ1-1; D call uncertain. This CDR3 has 14 residues. Germline CDR1 reads SGHVS; CDR2 reads FNYEAQ. V was pared by 5 bases and J by 7 bases, with 17 bases between. The CDR3 reads CASSDSATNFEAFF. The sequenced part of the CDR3 DNA is TGTGCCAGCAGCGATTCCGCGACAAACTTTGAA.

Comments on this clone: The CDR3 is cut off 3 residues early in the read; its end comes from the germline J gene. The chain combines TRBV7-9 with TRBJ2-7, with TRBD2 matching over 9 bases. The CDR3 runs to 12 residues. Losses at the gene ends were 10 bases for V and 4 bases for J; bases not matched to a gene: 5. Germline CDR1 and CDR2: SEHNR and FQNEAQ (reference sequence). The CDR3 bases that were read are TGTGCCACCGAGAGCGGGGGGTACGAG. Its protein is CATESGGYE. The full CDR3 sequence reads CATESGGYEQYF.

Regarding this clone: Read data end 3 residues before the CDR3 end; the end is taken from the germline J gene. The J gene is TRBJ2-7, the V gene TRBV19; TRBD1 agrees at 7 bases. J was trimmed by 2 bases and V by 3 bases; bases with no gene match: 7. The CDR3 has 15 residues. Germline V gives CDR1 LNHDA, CDR2 SQIVND (reference sequence). The CDR3 is CASSIEGQPPYEQYF. The sequenced part of the CDR3 DNA is TGTGCCAGTAGTATCGAGGGACAGCCCCCCTACGAG.

In regard to this clone: The CDR3 end is not reached by the read, which stops 3 residues before it; the germline J gene fills it in. V and J are TRBV7-2 and TRBJ2-3, with 10 bases fitting TRBD2. Germline lookup yields CDR1 SGHTA and CDR2 FQGNSA. The CDR3 sequence is 15 residues long. The V gene end was trimmed by 4 bases and the J gene end by 1 base; junction bases not matched to a gene: 2. The CDR3: CASSWLAGGTDTQYF. Incomplete CDR3 DNA: TGTGCCAGCAGCTGGCTAGCGGGAGGCACAGATACG. The full variable domain, rest sourced from reference TRBV7-2 and TRBJ2-3, is GAGVSQSPSNKVTEKGKDVELRCDPISGHTALYWYRQSLGQGLEFLIYFQGNSAPDKSGLPSDRFSAERTGGSVSTLTIQRTQQEDSAVYLCASSWLAGGTDTQYFGPGTRLTVL.

Notes on this clone: The read gets to within 3 residues of the CDR3 end, and the germline J gene fills in the rest. V and J are TRBV5-5 and TRBJ2-7, with no clear D. Germline CDR1 and CDR2: SGHKS and YYEKEE (reference sequence). The CDR3 is made up of 15 amino acids. V lost 6 bases and J lost 0, with 16 bases in between. The covered CDR3 bases are TGTGCCAGCACCTTATTGGCGGCAAGCTCCTACGAG. Translated: CASTLLAASSYE. The CDR3 as a whole reads CASTLLAASSYEQYF.

Points on this clone: Read sequence stops 3 residues before the CDR3 end, and the germline J gene provides the missing end. The rearrangement links TRBV19 to TRBJ2-7; D may be TRBD1 (5 bases). There are 17 residues in the CDR3. Germline CDR1 LNHDA, CDR2 SQIVND (reference sequence). Trimming cost V 1 base and J 3 bases, with 19 bases left between them. The sequenced part of the CDR3 DNA is TGTGCCAGTAGTATAGCGGGTGAAGGGGCAGTAGACTACGAG. Protein sequence: CASSIAGEGAVDYE. From start to end, the CDR3 is CASSIAGEGAVDYEQYF. The full variable domain, in which reference TRBV19 and TRBJ2-7 provide the parts outside the CDR3, is DGGITQSPKYLFRKEGQNVTLSCEQNLNHDAMYWYRQDPGQGLRLIYYSQIVNDFQKGDIAEGYSVSREKKESFPLTVTSAQKNPTAFYLCASSIAGEGAVDYEQYFGPGTRLTVT.

As for this clone: Read coverage stops 3 residues before the CDR3 terminus; the germline J gene supplies the remainder. This chain links TRBV14 with TRBJ2-3; no reliable D call. Germline V gene lookup returns CDR1 SGHDN and CDR2 FVKESK. The CDR3 spans 16 residues. The V gene lost 5 bases and the J gene lost 0 bases, with 15 bases spanning the gap. CDR3 DNA, as far as it was read: TGTGCCAGCAGCACTCAAGAAATCTCAAGCACAGATACG. Its translation is CASSTQEISSTDT. The complete CDR3 reads CASSTQEISSTDTQYF.

Comments on this clone: The CDR3 goes on 3 residues after the read ends, and that part is filled in from the germline J gene. V gene TRBV30 combines with J gene TRBJ1-4; D perhaps matches TRBD1 (5 bases). Germline V lookup: CDR1 GTSNPN, CDR2 SVGIG (reference sequence). The CDR3 runs 13 residues. The DNA read from the CDR3 is TGTGCCTGGAGTGTAACTAAGGGGTTTGAA. Translation gives CAWSVTKGFE. The full CDR3 protein is CAWSVTKGFELFF.

Points on this clone: The read terminates 3 residues ahead of where the CDR3 ends, so the germline J gene completes it. The chain uses TRBV28 and TRBJ2-7; 7 positions agree with TRBD2. This CDR3 contains 14 residues. The junction had 8 bases not matched to a gene; V was cut back by 7 bases and J by 2 bases. CDR1 is MDHEN and CDR2 is SYDVKM in the germline V gene. CDR3 in amino acids: CASNLGGTTYEQYF. The sequenced CDR3 bases are TGTGCCAGCAATCTTGGGGGGACTACCTACGAG.

On this clone itself: The CDR3 end is not reached by the read, which stops 3 residues before it; the germline J gene fills it in. The gene calls are TRBV4-1 and TRBJ2-1; unclear D gene. Germline loops: CDR1 MGHRA, CDR2 YSYEKL. This CDR3 is 12 amino acids long. The V end lost 0 bases, the J end lost 9 bases, and 6 bases lay between the germline ends. CDR3 loop: CASSQDLSEQFF. Partial CDR3 DNA: TGCGCCAGCAGCCAAGATCTAAGTGAG.

Note on this clone: The read comes to an end 3 residues before the CDR3 does, leaving the germline J gene to fill in the end. The chain uses TRBV30 and TRBJ2-2; D unresolved. CDR3 length equals 12 residues. Germline values: CDR1 GTSNPN, CDR2 SVGIG (reference sequence). The CDR3 loop reads CAWRDDSGELFF. The part of the CDR3 DNA that was read is TGTGCCTGGAGGGATGACTCTGGAGAG.

Turning to this clone: The read gets to within 3 residues of the CDR3 end, and the germline J gene fills in the rest. This chain uses TRBV10-2 with TRBJ2-5; tentatively, D is TRBD1 (6 bases). Germline CDR1 and CDR2: WSHSY and SAAADI. The V end was cut by 7 bases, the J end by 4 bases, with 22 bases between. This CDR3 region has 16 residues. The covered CDR3 bases are TGCGCCAGCAAGGTTGGACAGTTATTAGCCAGAGAGACC. Translated, it gives CASKVGQLLARET. The entire CDR3 protein reads CASKVGQLLARETQYF.

The CDR3 here is CASSLETSPYNEQFF. The covered CDR3 bases are TGCGCCAGCAGCTTGGAGACTAGCCCCTACAATGAG. V usage is TRBV5-1 and J usage is TRBJ2-1; 7 nucleotides line up with TRBD2. The read terminates 3 residues ahead of where the CDR3 ends, so the germline J gene completes it. With V trimmed by 0 bases and J by 2 bases, 2 bases remained unmatched. From germline, CDR1 is SGHRS and CDR2 YFSETQ. This CDR3 has 15 amino acids.

Concerning this clone: Sequencing ends 3 residues short of the CDR3 end; the germline J gene provides the rest. V usage is TRBV20-1 and J usage is TRBJ2-3, with D possibly matching TRBD2 (6 bases). CDR1 is DFQATT, CDR2 SNEGSKA, per germline (reference sequence). V gave up 3 bases and J gave up 6 bases, with 16 bases separating them. The CDR3 sequence is 14 residues long. The CDR3 region is CSASLAGRLDTQYF. The DNA read from the CDR3 is TGCAGTGCTAGTCTCGCGGGAAGGCTTGATACG.

Remarks on this clone: With the read ending 3 residues before the CDR3 end, the germline J gene is used to fill in that end. The chain is built from TRBV19 and TRBJ1-5; 7 bases agree with TRBD1. This CDR3 spans 15 amino acids. V shed 4 bases, J shed 2 bases, and the junction held 5 bases outside the gene matches. From germline, CDR1 is LNHDA and CDR2 SQIVND (reference sequence). Incomplete CDR3 DNA: TGTGCCAGTAGTAAGACAGGGATGGGCAATCAGCCC. It yields the protein CASSKTGMGNQP. The full CDR3 protein is CASSKTGMGNQPQHF.

With regard to this clone: The read gets to within 3 residues of the CDR3 end, and the germline J gene fills in the rest. V is TRBV6-1 and J is TRBJ2-1; 7 bases are shared with TRBD2. The CDR3 has 13 amino acids. From germline, CDR1 is MNHNS and CDR2 SASEGT. The ends lost 4 bases at V and 6 bases at J; junction bases unmatched: 3. The DNA read from the CDR3 is TGTGCCAGCAGTGGGACTAGTGGCAATGAG. Its protein product is CASSGTSGNE. The entire CDR3 sequence reads CASSGTSGNEQFF.

With regard to this clone: The read terminates 3 residues ahead of where the CDR3 ends, so the germline J gene completes it. The chain is built from TRBV27 and TRBJ1-2; 7 bases align to TRBD1. This CDR3 comprises 14 residues. Per the germline V gene, CDR1 is MNHEY and CDR2 is SMNVEV (reference sequence). CDR3: CAFRGLTPLGGYTF. Incomplete CDR3 DNA: TGTGCCTTTAGGGGGCTAACTCCCTTAGGAGGC.

About this clone itself: The CDR3 extends 3 residues past the end of the read, so its final part is completed from the germline J gene. V gene TRBV5-6 combines with J gene TRBJ1-3; D is unclear. The germline V and J ends were trimmed by 4 bases and 0 bases, with 11 bases remaining between them. This CDR3 is 15 amino acids long. CDR1 SGHDT and CDR2 YYEEEE come from the germline V gene. CDR3 sequence: CASSGTPRSGNTIYF. The covered CDR3 bases are TGTGCCAGCAGCGGTACACCACGCTCTGGAAACACC.

CDR3 DNA, as far as it was read: TGCAGTGCACCATACAGGGGTTCTTCCTACGAG. It is translated as CSAPYRGSSYE. The full CDR3 protein reads CSAPYRGSSYEQYF. The J gene is TRBJ2-7, the V gene TRBV20-1; TRBD1 agrees at 7 bases. The observed sequence ends 3 residues before the CDR3 terminus, with the missing tail filled in from the germline J gene. Germline trimming cut 6 bases from V and 1 base from J; bases unmatched to any gene: 9. Germline CDR1 reads DFQATT; CDR2 reads SNEGSKA (reference sequence). CDR3 size: 14 residues.